Listed here are 20 T cell receptor beta chains from one sample, sequenced in a study of graft-versus-host responses after intestinal transplantation (dated by TCRdb to the early 2020s). Their antigens remain unidentified. Preparation of the library involved the immunoSEQ multiplex PCR assay. TCRdb took over this immuneACCESS table, retaining in-frame rearrangements with V and J assigned. Such tables are incomplete; in checked studies, under half of the missing clones stem from an unresolved V gene, and the remainder is unexplained. This sample has roughly 90,000 clones in its table, and about 88% of those were observed once. Under 0.3% of the sample lies in the top ten. The intended sense of this specimen's time point label: cells obtained before transplantation from donor or recipient. Source: unstimulated CD4+ T cells sorted from spleen or lymph node cells, taken before transplant. These receptors came from a human donor who was the organ donor for an intestinal transplant.

The genes are TRBV9 and TRBJ2-2; TRBD1 might be the D (6 bases). Germline V gene data show CDR1 as SGDLS and CDR2 as YYNGEE. The length of the CDR3 is 14 residues. V shed 4 bases and J shed 7 bases, with 14 bases lying between them. The CDR3 bases are TGTGCCAGCAGCCCTCAGGGGACGAACGGGGAGCTGTTTTTT. It codes for CASSPQGTNGELFF. Based on the CDR3 plus reference TRBV9 and TRBJ2-2, the full variable domain is DSGVTQTPKHLITATGQRVTLRCSPRSGDLSVYWYQQSLDQGLQFLIQYYNGEERAKGNILERFSAQQFPDLHSELNLSSLELGDSALYFCASSPQGTNGELFFGEGSRLTVL.

This clone is a singleton in its sample. J is TRBJ2-5 and V is TRBV2; tentatively, D is TRBD1 (5 bases). V lost 6 bases, J lost 5 bases, and 10 bases lay in between. Germline V gene data show CDR1 as SNHLY and CDR2 as FYNNEI. There are 12 residues in the CDR3. The DNA for the CDR3 is TGTGCCAGCAGGACAGATTCGGAGACCCAGTACTTC. It translates to CASRTDSETQYF.

Regarding this clone: The same CDR3 arises from other DNA sequences in this sample as well. The V and J genes are TRBV4-2 and TRBJ2-1; 9 nucleotides match TRBD2. The germline gives CDR1 LGHNA, CDR2 YNFKEQ. The CDR3 totals 19 residues. Losses at the gene ends were 5 bases for V and 6 bases for J; bases not matched to a gene: 20. CDR3 nucleotides: TGTGCCAGCAGCGCGGGGCTAGCGGGAATGGAAGGGTTCCTCAATGAGCAGTTCTTC. It specifies CASSAGLAGMEGFLNEQFF.

The chain carries TRBV7-3 and TRBJ1-6; TRBD1 might be the D (6 bases). The CDR3 has 20 residues. The V gene's germline CDR1 is SGHTA and CDR2 FQGTGA. V was clipped by 5 bases and J by 7 bases, with 30 bases between them. The CDR3 loop reads CASSTGQPWQGSLQNSPLHF. The DNA of the CDR3 is TGTGCCAGCAGCACTGGACAGCCGTGGCAGGGGTCCTTGCAGAATTCACCCCTCCACTTT.

This clone has just one count. The chain carries TRBV7-9 and TRBJ1-4; maybe TRBD1 (6 bases). Germline V gene lookup returns CDR1 SEHNR and CDR2 FQNEAQ (reference sequence). Trimming left V 5 bases short and J 2 bases short, with 12 bases between. The CDR3 totals 15 residues. The CDR3 region has the DNA TGTGCCAGCAGCCCGCGGACAGCTACTAATGAAAAACTGTTTTTT. It codes for CASSPRTATNEKLFF. Complete variable domain (other parts from reference TRBV7-9 and TRBJ1-4): DTGVSQNPRHKITKRGQNVTFRCDPISEHNRLYWYRQTLGQGPEFLTYFQNEAQLEKSRLLSDRFSAERPKGSFSTLEIQRTEQGDSAMYLCASSPRTATNEKLFFGSGTQLSVL.

This chain joins TRBV9 and TRBJ1-4; TRBD1 matches 7 bases. J lost 6 bases, V lost 4 bases, and 9 bases had no gene match. This CDR3 spans 15 amino acids. Germline V gene lookup returns CDR1 SGDLS and CDR2 YYNGEE. As DNA, the CDR3 is TGTGCCAGCAGCTCGACGGGACAGAAGTATGAAAAACTGTTTTTT. Amino acids: CASSSTGQKYEKLFF.

The rearrangement joins TRBV5-1 to TRBJ1-1; D ambiguous. Germline V gene lookup returns CDR1 SGHRS and CDR2 YFSETQ. With 7 bases removed from V and 6 bases from J, the gap between germline ends came to 10 bases. The CDR3 has 11 amino acids. Here the CDR3 reads CASQLGSEAFF. The CDR3 DNA is TGCGCCAGCCAGCTCGGGTCTGAAGCTTTCTTT.

The chain recombines TRBV19 with TRBJ2-5, with TRBD1 matching over 7 bases. Unmatched junction bases numbered 4, after V lost 6 bases and J lost 0 bases. The germline CDR1 and CDR2 sequences are LNHDA and SQIVND (reference sequence). CDR3 length: 14 residues. This CDR3 is CASSRDRHQETQYF. The CDR3 nucleotides read TGTGCCAGTAGCCGGGACAGACACCAAGAGACCCAGTACTTC. The full variable domain, with the rest looked up from reference TRBV19 and TRBJ2-5, is DGGITQSPKYLFRKEGQNVTLSCEQNLNHDAMYWYRQDPGQGLRLIYYSQIVNDFQKGDIAEGYSVSREKKESFPLTVTSAQKNPTAFYLCASSRDRHQETQYFGPGTRLLVL.

The chain carries TRBV5-1 and TRBJ2-5; 9 nucleotides align to TRBD2. Germline V gene sequence: CDR1 SGHRS, CDR2 YFSETQ. V was pared by 4 bases and J by 0 bases, with 10 bases of the junction left unmatched. This CDR3 is built from 17 residues. CDR3 loop: CASSLGPGTSHQETQYF. In nucleotides, the CDR3 is TGCGCCAGCAGCCTGGGCCCCGGGACTAGCCACCAAGAGACCCAGTACTTC.

The J gene is TRBJ2-1, the V gene TRBV5-1; a possible D gene is TRBD1 (6 bases). V shed 3 bases and J shed 0 bases, with 22 bases lying between them. Germline V gives CDR1 SGHRS, CDR2 YFSETQ. The CDR3 runs 19 residues. CDR3 bases: TGCGCCAGCAGCTCGAGTTCTGGTGTTAGGGGGAGCTCCTACAATGAGCAGTTCTTC. It specifies CASSSSSGVRGSSYNEQFF.

The gene calls are TRBV5-1 and TRBJ2-2; perhaps TRBD1 as D (5 bases). The CDR3 consists of 15 residues. V was cut by 0 bases and J by 6 bases, with 12 bases left in between. Germline assignment: CDR1 SGHRS and CDR2 YFSETQ. The CDR3: CASSLGAAGSGELFF. DNA for the CDR3: TGCGCCAGCAGCTTGGGCGCGGCAGGGTCCGGGGAGCTGTTTTTT. The whole variable domain, filled in from reference TRBV5-1 and TRBJ2-2, reads KAGVTQTPRYLIKTRGQQVTLSCSPISGHRSVSWYQQTPGQGLQFLFEYFSETQRNKGNFPGRFSGRQFSNSRSEMNVSTLELGDSALYLCASSLGAAGSGELFFGEGSRLTVL.

CDR3 DNA sequence: TGTGCCAGCAGCCCCCTCGGGATGCCCTACGAGCAGTACTTC. Translating it yields CASSPLGMPYEQYF. J is TRBJ2-7 and V is TRBV7-9, with D maybe TRBD2 (5 bases). The CDR3 contains 14 residues. Per the germline V gene, CDR1 is SEHNR and CDR2 is FQNEAQ (reference sequence). V shed 5 bases and J shed 2 bases, with 13 bases lying between them.

This clone was observed a few times. This rearrangement joins TRBV25-1 to TRBJ1-5; the D gene is possibly TRBD1 (6 bases). Germline lookup yields CDR1 MGHDK and CDR2 SYGVNS. The CDR3 length is 15 residues. V was trimmed by 4 bases and J by 4 bases, leaving 14 bases between them. CDR3 sequence reads: CASSGWGQVNQPQHF. The CDR3 DNA is TGTGCCAGCAGTGGATGGGGGCAGGTTAATCAGCCCCAGCATTTT.

The CDR3 region is CASSKRGQETQYF. The CDR3 DNA reads as TGTGCCAGCAGTAAAAGGGGCCAAGAGACCCAGTACTTC. This rearrangement joins TRBV7-2 to TRBJ2-5, with a possible D match to TRBD1 (5 bases). V was clipped by 6 bases and J by 1 base, with 9 bases between them. The CDR3 loop spans 13 amino acids. CDR1 SGHTA and CDR2 FQGNSA come from the germline V gene. The full variable domain, its missing parts supplied by reference TRBV7-2 and TRBJ2-5, is GAGVSQSPSNKVTEKGKDVELRCDPISGHTALYWYRQSLGQGLEFLIYFQGNSAPDKSGLPSDRFSAERTGGSVSTLTIQRTQQEDSAVYLCASSKRGQETQYFGPGTRLLVL.

The chain combines TRBV11-3 with TRBJ2-7, with 7 nucleotides matching TRBD2. Per the germline V gene, CDR1 is SGHNT and CDR2 is YENEEA. The length of the CDR3 is 14 residues. With V trimmed by 6 bases and J by 0 bases, 5 bases remained unmatched. For the CDR3, the DNA is TGTGCCAGCAGAGACGGGGGGAGCTCCTACGAGCAGTACTTC. Translation: CASRDGGSSYEQYF.

This rearrangement joins TRBV7-8 to TRBJ1-1, with TRBD1 matching over 8 bases. Losses at the gene ends were 5 bases for V and 7 bases for J; bases not matched to a gene: 12. Germline CDR1 and CDR2: SGHVS and FQNEAQ. The CDR3 sequence is 15 residues long. In DNA form, the CDR3 reads TGTGCCAGCAGCCCGAGAAGGGACAGGACATTTGAAGCTTTCTTT. Amino acid sequence: CASSPRRDRTFEAFF.

The chain recombines TRBV6-6 with TRBJ2-7; 7 nucleotides match TRBD1. The germline V gene encodes CDR1 MNHNY and CDR2 SVGAGI (reference sequence). This CDR3 is 15 amino acids long. V dropped 5 bases and J dropped 5; count of bases not matched to a gene: 12. CDR3 amino acids: CASSGRATGLNEQYF. The CDR3 coding sequence is TGTGCCAGCAGTGGCCGCGCGACAGGGCTCAACGAGCAGTACTTC.

This chain connects TRBV7-9 to TRBJ1-2; D may be TRBD1 (6 bases). V lost 0 bases and J 6 bases, leaving 14 bases between the germline ends. This CDR3 is 15 amino acids long. The germline V gene encodes CDR1 SEHNR and CDR2 FQNEAQ (reference sequence). The CDR3 DNA follows: TGTGCCAGCAGCTTAGCTCCGGGACATAGGGATGGCTACACCTTC. It yields the protein CASSLAPGHRDGYTF. Full variable domain (rest looked up from reference TRBV7-9 and TRBJ1-2): DTGVSQNPRHKITKRGQNVTFRCDPISEHNRLYWYRQTLGQGPEFLTYFQNEAQLEKSRLLSDRFSAERPKGSFSTLEIQRTEQGDSAMYLCASSLAPGHRDGYTFGSGTRLTVV.

The chain recombines TRBV6-1 with TRBJ2-7; 8 bases fit TRBD2. V lost 4 bases and J lost 2; bases outside the gene matches: 7. In germline, CDR1 is MNHNS, CDR2 SASEGT. The CDR3 is 15 amino acids. This CDR3 is CASSVRTSNPYEQYF. The CDR3 bases are TGTGCCAGCAGTGTCCGGACTAGCAACCCCTACGAGCAGTACTTC.

This clone came up a few times. The chain carries TRBV6-5 and TRBJ2-7; TRBD1 might be the D (7 bases). The V end was cut by 6 bases, the J end by 7 bases, with 16 bases between. There are 13 residues in the CDR3. CDR1 is MNHEY and CDR2 is SVGAGI in the germline V gene. CDR3 DNA: TGTGCCAGCAGGGGCCCCAGGGGGGCGGAGCAGTACTTC. Residues: CASRGPRGAEQYF.